The 11 T cell receptor beta chains below come from one sample, sequenced in a study of technical replicates of blood from several donors. Measured with immunoSEQ multiplex PCR; TCRdb has only the in-frame clones, and not every one. This repertoire shows around 92,000 clones, about 95% found once; its top ten account for roughly 0.2%. Sample: T cells isolated from PBMCs. These receptors all come from a human donor in good health.

This clone was found once. The V gene is TRBV7-2, the J gene TRBJ2-3; TRBD2 agrees at 10 bases. V lost 5 bases, J lost 2 bases, and 4 bases stayed unmatched. From germline, CDR1 is SGHTA and CDR2 FQGNSA. The CDR3 has 15 residues. The DNA for the CDR3 is TGTGCCAGCAGCGCACTAGCGGGGTACACAGATACGCAGTATTTT. Translated: CASSALAGYTDTQYF.

The genes are TRBV18 and TRBJ2-7; TRBD2 matches at 8 bases. Germline V CDR1 and CDR2: KGHSH, LQKENI. Losses at the gene ends were 3 bases for V and 1 base for J; bases not matched to a gene: 2. The CDR3 spans 14 residues. CDR3 residues: CASSPERGSYEQYF. The DNA for the CDR3 is TGTGCCAGCTCACCGGAGCGGGGGTCCTACGAGCAGTACTTC.

This clone was seen just once. This rearrangement joins TRBV7-6 to TRBJ1-1; 7 bases agree with TRBD1. The ends lost 4 bases at V and 0 bases at J; junction bases unmatched: 5. This CDR3 has 15 amino acids. CDR1 is SGHVS and CDR2 is FNYEAQ in the germline V gene. The CDR3 bases are TGTGCCAGCAGCTCCGGGACAGAGTTGAACACTGAAGCTTTCTTT. This sequence encodes CASSSGTELNTEAFF.

The rearrangement links TRBV15 to TRBJ2-7, with 10 bases matching TRBD2. Germline assignment: CDR1 LNHNV and CDR2 YYDKDF (reference sequence). V gave up 1 base and J gave up 3 bases; unmatched junction bases: 6. The CDR3 runs 16 residues. CDR3 sequence reads: CATSRGWTSGFYEQYF. The CDR3 coding sequence is TGTGCCACCAGCAGAGGCTGGACTAGCGGCTTCTACGAGCAGTACTTC.

The chain has TRBV4-1 and TRBJ2-1, with 10 bases lining up with TRBD2. The ends lost 4 bases at V and 7 bases at J; junction bases unmatched: 16. There are 18 residues in the CDR3. Germline-derived CDR1 and CDR2 are MGHRA and YSYEKL. The CDR3 DNA is TGCGCCAGCAGCCCTCACCTCCGAGCGGGGGGGCCTGGGAATGAGCAGTTCTTC. Its translation: CASSPHLRAGGPGNEQFF.

In this sample, this clone turned up once. The V gene is TRBV19, the J gene TRBJ1-2; weak D call: TRBD1 (6 bases). Trimming took off 10 bases at V and 2 bases at J, with 11 bases between the two ends. The CDR3 runs to 12 residues. Germline-derived CDR1 and CDR2 are LNHDA and SQIVND (reference sequence). CDR3 DNA sequence: TGTGCCACCAGGGGCGGAAACTATGGCTACACCTTC. It encodes CATRGGNYGYTF.

V is TRBV7-2 and J is TRBJ1-2; 8 bases fit TRBD1. The germline V gene has CDR1 SGHTA and CDR2 FQGNSA. V was clipped by 4 bases and J by 4 bases; unmatched bases: 8. The length of the CDR3 is 15 residues. The CDR3 loop is CASSSTGDVVYGYTF. In DNA form, the CDR3 reads TGTGCCAGCAGCTCGACAGGGGACGTTGTCTATGGCTACACCTTC.

The chain joins TRBV11-2 to TRBJ2-5; 7 nucleotides align to TRBD1. The CDR3 consists of 16 residues. With V trimmed by 5 bases and J by 3 bases, 12 bases remained unmatched. The germline gives CDR1 SGHAT, CDR2 FQNNGV. CDR3 region: CASSLLARTGKETQYF. The CDR3 region has the DNA TGTGCCAGCAGCCTTCTCGCTCGGACAGGAAAAGAGACCCAGTACTTC.

This clone was found once. Distinct nucleotide sequences in the sample also encode this CDR3. The genes are TRBV5-6 and TRBJ1-2; the D gene is possibly TRBD1 (5 bases). Germline CDR1 SGHDT, CDR2 YYEEEE. V lost 5 bases and J 5 bases, leaving 10 bases between the germline ends. CDR3 length: 12 residues. The CDR3 is CASSPGTYGYTF. CDR3 nucleotide sequence: TGTGCCAGCAGTCCAGGGACTTATGGCTACACCTTC.

CDR3 in amino acids: CASSPIAGSSVEAFF. The CDR3 DNA reads as TGTGCCAGCTCACCTATCGCAGGCTCGTCGGTCGAAGCTTTCTTT. V and J are TRBV18 and TRBJ1-1, with D unresolved. Germline assignment: CDR1 KGHSH and CDR2 LQKENI. V lost 3 bases and J lost 8, with 19 bases in between. The CDR3 is made up of 15 amino acids.

The chain is built from TRBV7-9 and TRBJ2-7; 7 bases agree with TRBD1. CDR3 length: 15 amino acids. From germline, CDR1 is SEHNR and CDR2 FQNEAQ (reference sequence). Germline trimming cut 1 base from V and 2 bases from J; bases unmatched to any gene: 5. DNA of the CDR3: TGTGCCAGCAGCTTAGGGGGACAGAATACCTACGAGCAGTACTTC. This gives the protein CASSLGGQNTYEQYF.